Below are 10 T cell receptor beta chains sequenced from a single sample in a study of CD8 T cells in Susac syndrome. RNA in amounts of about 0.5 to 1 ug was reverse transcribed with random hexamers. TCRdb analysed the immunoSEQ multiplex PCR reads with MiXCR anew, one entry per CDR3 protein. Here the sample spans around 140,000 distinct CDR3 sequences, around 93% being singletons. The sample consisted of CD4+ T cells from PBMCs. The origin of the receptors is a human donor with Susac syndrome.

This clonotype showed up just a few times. The CDR3 spells CASSHTDTQYF. In DNA, the CDR3 is TGTGCCAGCAGCCACACAGATACGCAGTATTTT. The gene calls are TRBV3-1 and TRBJ2-3; D is undetermined. The CDR3 is 11 residues long. Germline V lookup: CDR1 LGHDT, CDR2 YNNKEL (reference sequence). Deletions cut 3 bases from V and 2 bases from J, with 0 bases between.

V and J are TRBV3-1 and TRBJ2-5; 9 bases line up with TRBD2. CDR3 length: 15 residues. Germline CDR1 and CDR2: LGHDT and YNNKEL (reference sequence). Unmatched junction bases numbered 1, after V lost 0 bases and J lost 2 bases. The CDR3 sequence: CASSQETSGQETQYF. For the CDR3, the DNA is TGTGCCAGCAGCCAAGAGACTAGCGGTCAAGAGACCCAGTACTTC.

The CDR3 here is CASRSSGLGYEQYF. The CDR3, as DNA: TGTGCCAGCCGCAGTTCGGGACTAGGCTACGAGCAGTACTTC. The chain employs TRBV18 and TRBJ2-7; 8 nucleotides line up with TRBD2. V was clipped by 8 bases and J by 3 bases; unmatched bases: 9. The germline V gene encodes CDR1 KGHSH and CDR2 LQKENI. This CDR3 comprises 14 residues. Filled out from reference TRBV18 and TRBJ2-7, the complete variable domain reads NAGVMQNPRHLVRRRGQEARLRCSPMKGHSHVYWYRQLPEEGLKFMVYLQKENIIDESGMPKERFSAEFPKEGPSILRIQQVVRGDSAAYFCASRSSGLGYEQYFGPGTRLTVT.

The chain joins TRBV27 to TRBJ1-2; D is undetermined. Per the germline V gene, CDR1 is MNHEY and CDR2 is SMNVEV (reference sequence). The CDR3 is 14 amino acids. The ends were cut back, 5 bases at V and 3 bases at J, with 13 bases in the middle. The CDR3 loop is CASSTSGNHYGYTF. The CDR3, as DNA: TGTGCCAGCAGTACCTCTGGGAACCACTATGGCTACACCTTC.

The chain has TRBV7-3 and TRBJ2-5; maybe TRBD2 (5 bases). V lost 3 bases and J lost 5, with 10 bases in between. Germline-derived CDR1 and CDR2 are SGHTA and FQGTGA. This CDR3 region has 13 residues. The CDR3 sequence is CASSFGPGETQYF. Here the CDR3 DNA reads TGTGCCAGCAGCTTCGGCCCGGGGGAGACCCAGTACTTC.

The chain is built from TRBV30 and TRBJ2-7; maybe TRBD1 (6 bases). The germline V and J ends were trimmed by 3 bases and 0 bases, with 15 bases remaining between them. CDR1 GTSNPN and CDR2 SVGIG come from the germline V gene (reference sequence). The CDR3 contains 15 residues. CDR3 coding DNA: TGTGCCTGGAGCGGGGTGTGGGGGCGCTCCTACGAGCAGTACTTC. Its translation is CAWSGVWGRSYEQYF.

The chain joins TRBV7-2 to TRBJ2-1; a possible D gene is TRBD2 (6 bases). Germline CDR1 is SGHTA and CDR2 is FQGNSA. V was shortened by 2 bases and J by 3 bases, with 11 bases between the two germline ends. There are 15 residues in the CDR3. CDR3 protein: CASSLTRDRYNEQFF. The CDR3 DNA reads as TGTGCCAGCAGCTTAACGCGGGACCGCTACAATGAGCAGTTCTTC.

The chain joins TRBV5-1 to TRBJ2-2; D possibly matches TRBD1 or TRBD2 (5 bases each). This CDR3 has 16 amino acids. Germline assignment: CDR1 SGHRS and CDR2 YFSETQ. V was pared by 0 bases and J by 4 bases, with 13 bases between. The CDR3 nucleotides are TGCGCCAGCAGCTTGGCTCGGGGCGCGGCCACCGGGGAGCTGTTTTTT. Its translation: CASSLARGAATGELFF.

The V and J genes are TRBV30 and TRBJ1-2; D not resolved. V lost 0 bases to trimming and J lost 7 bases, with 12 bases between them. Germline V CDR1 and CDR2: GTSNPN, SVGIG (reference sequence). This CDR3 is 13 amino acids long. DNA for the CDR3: TGTGCCTGGAGTGTTCCGGGATTGGGTGGCTACACCTTC. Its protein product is CAWSVPGLGGYTF.

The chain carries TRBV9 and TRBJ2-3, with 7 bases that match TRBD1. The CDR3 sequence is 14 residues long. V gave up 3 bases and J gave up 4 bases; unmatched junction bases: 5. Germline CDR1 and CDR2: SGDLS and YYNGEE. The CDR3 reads CASSARQGPDTQYF. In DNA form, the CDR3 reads TGTGCCAGCAGCGCCCGACAGGGCCCAGATACGCAGTATTTT.